This TCR beta chain derives from a study of OX40 agonist ivuxolimab in advanced cancers. Germline assignment: CDR1 MNHNY and CDR2 SVGAGI (reference sequence). This CDR3 region has 11 residues. V was trimmed by 6 bases and J by 3 bases, leaving 5 bases between them. Whole-study results and caveats: Also showing low normalized T-cell clonal expansion were some of the nonresponders.

Points on this clone: The antigen is not known.

Anyone with autoimmune disease history or systemic immunosuppression was excluded. TCRdb keeps only in-frame clones here, not all; method: immunoSEQ multiplex PCR. This repertoire shows about 71,000 clones, around 80% found once; its top ten account for about 5%. This rearrangement joins TRBV6-6 to TRBJ1-2; D unresolved. The material was CD4+ or CD8+ T cells sorted from blood, obtained in a trial of the OX40 agonist ivuxolimab. This TCR was sampled from an adult with an advanced solid tumor such as melanoma, head and neck, liver or kidney cancer. In DNA form, the CDR3 reads TGTGCCAGCAGGGGCTACTATGGCTACACCTTC. Amino acid sequence: CASRGYYGYTF.